A selection of T cell receptor beta chains follows, all from one sample in a study of technical replicates of blood from a handful of donors. Clones were read by immunoSEQ multiplex PCR, and TCRdb kept only the in-frame ones, dropping some. The data contain about 82,000 clones, around 96% of them singletons. The specimen was T cells isolated from PBMCs. The origin of the receptors is a human donor in good health. The CDR3 runs from the conserved cysteine through the conserved F or W. D genes are given only for firm matches. Only part of the rows carry a size: once, few, many, or a class if the clone is expanded.

v_gene	d_gene	j_gene	abundance	CDR3nt	CDR3aa
TRBV6-4	TRBD2	TRBJ2-1	NA	TGTGCCAGCAGTGAACTAAGCGGGAGGCCAGAAGAGCAGTTCTTC	CASSELSGRPEEQFF
TRBV11-3	TRBD1	TRBJ2-3	NA	TGTGCCAGCAGCCCCGGGACAGGGGGCACAGATACGCAGTATTTT	CASSPGTGGTDTQYF
TRBV5-1	TRBD2	TRBJ2-7	NA	TGCGCCAGCAGATGGCGGGAGGAATACGAGCAGTACTTC	CASRWREEYEQYF
TRBV2	NA	TRBJ1-5	NA	TGTGCCAGCAGTGATGGCGAGGGAGATGTGACCCAGCATTTT	CASSDGEGDVTQHF
TRBV7-2	TRBD2	TRBJ2-3	once	TGTGCCAGCAGCCGACTAGCCACTACTCTCGGGGATACGCAGTATTTT	CASSRLATTLGDTQYF
TRBV6-6	NA	TRBJ1-1	NA	TGTGCCAGCAGTAAGTACAGGGACACTGAAGCTTTCTTT	CASSKYRDTEAFF
TRBV28	NA	TRBJ2-5	NA	TGTGCCAGCAGTCTCCGGGACACACAAGAGACCCAGTACTTC	CASSLRDTQETQYF
TRBV28	NA	TRBJ2-6	NA	TGTGCCAGCAGTTTAGGCGGCTCTGGGGCCAACGTCCTGACTTTC	CASSLGGSGANVLTF
TRBV12-5	NA	TRBJ2-7	NA	TGTGCTAGTGGCTACAGCTCCTACGAGCAGTACTTC	CASGYSSYEQYF
TRBV9	NA	TRBJ1-4	few	TGTGCCAGCAGCGTAGGGGGAGAAGATGAAAAACTGTTTTTT	CASSVGGEDEKLFF
TRBV10-3	NA	TRBJ1-2	NA	TGTGCCATCACTCTTAATCCAGGGGCAGGTGGCTACACCTTC	CAITLNPGAGGYTF
TRBV11-2	NA	TRBJ2-2	NA	TGTGCCAGCAGCCCTCAACTAGCGAACACCGGGGAGCTGTTTTTT	CASSPQLANTGELFF
TRBV10-3	TRBD1	TRBJ1-5	NA	TGTGCCATCAGCCCTAGGCAGGGGGTTCAGCCCCAGCATTTT	CAISPRQGVQPQHF
TRBV2	TRBD2	TRBJ2-3	NA	TGTGCCAGCAAAAGAGGTAGCGGGAGTGCAGATACGCAGTATTTT	CASKRGSGSADTQYF
TRBV5-1	NA	TRBJ2-5	NA	TGCGCCAGCAGCGCATCTCAGGGTCTAAGAGAGACCCAGTACTTC	CASSASQGLRETQYF
TRBV11-2	NA	TRBJ1-1	NA	TGTGCCAGCAGCTTCCGGGACAAGGGAACCATGAACACTGAAGCTTTCTTT	CASSFRDKGTMNTEAFF